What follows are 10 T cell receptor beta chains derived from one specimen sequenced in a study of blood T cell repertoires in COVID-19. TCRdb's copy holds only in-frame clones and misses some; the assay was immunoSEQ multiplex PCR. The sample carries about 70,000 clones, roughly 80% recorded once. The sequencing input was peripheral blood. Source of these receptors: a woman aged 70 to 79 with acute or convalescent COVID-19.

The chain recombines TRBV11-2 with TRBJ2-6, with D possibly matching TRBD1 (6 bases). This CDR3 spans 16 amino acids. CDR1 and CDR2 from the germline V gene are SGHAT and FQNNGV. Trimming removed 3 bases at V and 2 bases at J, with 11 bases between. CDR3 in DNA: TGTGCCAGCAGCTTGGGCAGGGGCCCTGGGGCCAACGTCCTGACTTTC. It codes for CASSLGRGPGANVLTF.

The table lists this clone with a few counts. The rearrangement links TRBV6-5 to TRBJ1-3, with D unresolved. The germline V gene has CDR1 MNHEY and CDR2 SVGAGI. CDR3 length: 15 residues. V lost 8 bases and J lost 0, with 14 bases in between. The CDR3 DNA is TGTGCCAGCTCGAAGGACTGGAGCTCTGGAAACACCATATATTTT. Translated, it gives CASSKDWSSGNTIYF.

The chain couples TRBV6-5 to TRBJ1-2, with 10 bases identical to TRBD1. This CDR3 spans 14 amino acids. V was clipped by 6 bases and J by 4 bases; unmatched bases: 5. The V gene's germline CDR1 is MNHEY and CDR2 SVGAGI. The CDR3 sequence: CASRLGQGSYGYTF. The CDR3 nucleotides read TGTGCCAGCAGACTGGGACAGGGGAGCTATGGCTACACCTTC.

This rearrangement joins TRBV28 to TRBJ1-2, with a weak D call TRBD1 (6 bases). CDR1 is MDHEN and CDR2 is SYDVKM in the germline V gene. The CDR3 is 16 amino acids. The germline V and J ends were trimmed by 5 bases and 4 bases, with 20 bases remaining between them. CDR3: CASSPRGTGYTYGYTF. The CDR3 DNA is TGTGCCAGCAGTCCGAGGGGAACAGGGTATACCTATGGCTACACCTTC.

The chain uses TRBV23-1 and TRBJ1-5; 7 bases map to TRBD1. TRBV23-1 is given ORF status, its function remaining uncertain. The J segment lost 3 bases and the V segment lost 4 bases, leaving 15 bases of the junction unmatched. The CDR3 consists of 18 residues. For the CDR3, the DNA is TGCGCCAGCAGTCTAATAGAAACAGGGGAGGCTCTCAATCAGCCCCAGCATTTT. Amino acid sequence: CASSLIETGEALNQPQHF.

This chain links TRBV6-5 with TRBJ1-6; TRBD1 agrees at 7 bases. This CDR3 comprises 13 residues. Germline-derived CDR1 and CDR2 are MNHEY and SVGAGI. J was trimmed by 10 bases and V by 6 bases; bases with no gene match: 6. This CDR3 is CASRATGESPLHF. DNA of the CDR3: TGTGCCAGCAGAGCAACAGGGGAATCACCCCTCCACTTT.

The CDR3 loop is CASRQLGTTVYNEQFF. The CDR3 DNA follows: TGTGCCAGCAGACAACTGGGGACTACCGTCTACAATGAGCAGTTCTTC. V usage is TRBV11-1 and J usage is TRBJ2-1; 7 positions agree with TRBD2. The CDR3 loop spans 16 amino acids. Unmatched junction bases numbered 11, after V lost 6 bases and J lost 3 bases. Germline-derived CDR1 and CDR2 are SGHAT and FQDESV (reference sequence).

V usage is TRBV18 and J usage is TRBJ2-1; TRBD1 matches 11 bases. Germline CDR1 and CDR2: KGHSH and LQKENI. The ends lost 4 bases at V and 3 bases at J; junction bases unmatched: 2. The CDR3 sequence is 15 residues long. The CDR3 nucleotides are TGTGCCAGCTCACTAGGGACAGGGGGCTACAATGAGCAGTTCTTC. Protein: CASSLGTGGYNEQFF. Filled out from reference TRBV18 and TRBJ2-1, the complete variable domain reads NAGVMQNPRHLVRRRGQEARLRCSPMKGHSHVYWYRQLPEEGLKFMVYLQKENIIDESGMPKERFSAEFPKEGPSILRIQQVVRGDSAAYFCASSLGTGGYNEQFFGPGTRLTVL.

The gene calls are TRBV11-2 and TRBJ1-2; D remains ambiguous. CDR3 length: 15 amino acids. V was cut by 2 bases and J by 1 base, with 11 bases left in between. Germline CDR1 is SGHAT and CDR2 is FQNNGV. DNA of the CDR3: TGTGCCAGCAGCTTATCTGCACAGCTTAACTATGGCTACACCTTC. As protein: CASSLSAQLNYGYTF.

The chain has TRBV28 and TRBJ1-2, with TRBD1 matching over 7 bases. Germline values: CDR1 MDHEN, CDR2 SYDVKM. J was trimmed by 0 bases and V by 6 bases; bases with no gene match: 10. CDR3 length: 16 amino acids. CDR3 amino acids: CASSARGTAPNYGYTF. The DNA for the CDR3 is TGTGCCAGCAGCGCCCGCGGGACAGCCCCTAACTATGGCTACACCTTC.